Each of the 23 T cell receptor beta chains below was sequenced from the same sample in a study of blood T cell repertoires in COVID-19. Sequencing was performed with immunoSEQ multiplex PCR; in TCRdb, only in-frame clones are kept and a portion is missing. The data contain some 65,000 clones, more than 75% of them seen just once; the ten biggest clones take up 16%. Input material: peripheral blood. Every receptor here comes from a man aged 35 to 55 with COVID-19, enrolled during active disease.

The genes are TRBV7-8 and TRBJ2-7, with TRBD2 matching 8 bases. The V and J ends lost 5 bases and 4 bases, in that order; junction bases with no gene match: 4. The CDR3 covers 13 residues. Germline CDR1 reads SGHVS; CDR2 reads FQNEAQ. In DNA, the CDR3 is TGTGCCAGCAGCCCGGGAGGGGGATACGAGCAGTACTTC. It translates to CASSPGGGYEQYF.

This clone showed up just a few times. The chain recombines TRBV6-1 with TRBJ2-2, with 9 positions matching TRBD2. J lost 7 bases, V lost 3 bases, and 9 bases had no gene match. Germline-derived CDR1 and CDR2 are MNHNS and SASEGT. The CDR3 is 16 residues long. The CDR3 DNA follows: TGTGCCAGCAGTGATCCAAAGCGGGGGGCAATCGGGGAGCTGTTTTTT. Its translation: CASSDPKRGAIGELFF.

Written as DNA, the CDR3 is TGTGCCAGCTCACCACCGACGGGGACAGAAACGAACACCATATATTTT. Protein product: CASSPPTGTETNTIYF. The rearrangement links TRBV18 to TRBJ1-3; 7 bases are shared with TRBD1. Germline V gene lookup returns CDR1 KGHSH and CDR2 LQKENI. CDR3 length: 16 amino acids. Trimming at V came to 0 bases and at J to 7 bases, leaving 9 bases not matched to a gene. Full variable domain (missing parts from reference TRBV18 and TRBJ1-3): NAGVMQNPRHLVRRRGQEARLRCSPMKGHSHVYWYRQLPEEGLKFMVYLQKENIIDESGMPKERFSAEFPKEGPSILRIQQVVRGDSAAYFCASSPPTGTETNTIYFGEGSWLTVV.

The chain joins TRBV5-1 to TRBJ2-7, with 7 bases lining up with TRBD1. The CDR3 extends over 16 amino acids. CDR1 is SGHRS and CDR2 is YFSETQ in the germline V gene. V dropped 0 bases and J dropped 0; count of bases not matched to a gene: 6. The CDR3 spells CASSLAPGQSSYEQYF. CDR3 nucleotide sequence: TGCGCCAGCAGCTTGGCACCGGGACAGAGCTCCTACGAGCAGTACTTC. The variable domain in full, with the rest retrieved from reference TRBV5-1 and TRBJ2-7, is KAGVTQTPRYLIKTRGQQVTLSCSPISGHRSVSWYQQTPGQGLQFLFEYFSETQRNKGNFPGRFSGRQFSNSRSEMNVSTLELGDSALYLCASSLAPGQSSYEQYFGPGTRLTVT.

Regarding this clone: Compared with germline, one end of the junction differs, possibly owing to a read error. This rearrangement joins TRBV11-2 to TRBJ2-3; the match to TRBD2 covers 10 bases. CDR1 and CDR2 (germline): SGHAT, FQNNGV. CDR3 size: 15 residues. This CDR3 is CASSLAGGYTDTQYF. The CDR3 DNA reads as TGTGCCAGCAGTTTAGCGGGGGGATACACAGATACGCAGTATTTT.

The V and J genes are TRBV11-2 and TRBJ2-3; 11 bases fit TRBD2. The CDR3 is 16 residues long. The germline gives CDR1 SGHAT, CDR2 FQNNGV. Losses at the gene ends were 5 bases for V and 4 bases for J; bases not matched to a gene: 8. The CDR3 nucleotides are TGTGCCAGCAGCCCGGGACTAGCGGCGCCGGCAGATACGCAGTATTTT. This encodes CASSPGLAAPADTQYF.

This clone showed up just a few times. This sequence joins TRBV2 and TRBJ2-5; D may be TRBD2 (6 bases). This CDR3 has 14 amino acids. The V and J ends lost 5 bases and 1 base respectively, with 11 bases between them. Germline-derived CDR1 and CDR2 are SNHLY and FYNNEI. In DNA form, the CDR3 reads TGTGCCAGCAGTAAAGGGACTTCCCAAGAGACCCAGTACTTC. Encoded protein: CASSKGTSQETQYF.

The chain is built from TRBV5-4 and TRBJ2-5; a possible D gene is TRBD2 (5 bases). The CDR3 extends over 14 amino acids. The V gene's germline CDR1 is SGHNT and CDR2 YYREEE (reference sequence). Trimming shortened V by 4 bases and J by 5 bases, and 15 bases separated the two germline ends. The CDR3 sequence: CASSPEGGRETQYF. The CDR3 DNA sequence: TGTGCCAGCAGCCCCGAGGGCGGAAGGGAGACCCAGTACTTC.

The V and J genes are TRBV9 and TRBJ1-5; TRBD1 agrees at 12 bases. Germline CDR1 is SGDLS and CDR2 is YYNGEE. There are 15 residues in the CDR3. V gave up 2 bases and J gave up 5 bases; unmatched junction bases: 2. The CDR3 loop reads CASSVGTGGDQPQHF. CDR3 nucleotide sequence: TGTGCCAGCAGCGTTGGGACAGGGGGCGATCAGCCCCAGCATTTT.

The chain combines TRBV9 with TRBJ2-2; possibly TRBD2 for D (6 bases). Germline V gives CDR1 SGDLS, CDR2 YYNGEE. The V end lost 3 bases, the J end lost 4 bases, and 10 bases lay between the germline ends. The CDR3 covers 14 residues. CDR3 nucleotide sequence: TGTGCCAGCAGCGCGCGGGACCCCACCGGGGAGCTGTTTTTT. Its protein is CASSARDPTGELFF.

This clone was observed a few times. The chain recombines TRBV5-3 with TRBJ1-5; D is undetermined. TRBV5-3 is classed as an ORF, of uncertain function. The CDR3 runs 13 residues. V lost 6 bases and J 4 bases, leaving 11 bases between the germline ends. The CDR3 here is CARNRGPNQPQHF. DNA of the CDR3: TGTGCCAGAAATCGTGGGCCTAATCAGCCCCAGCATTTT.

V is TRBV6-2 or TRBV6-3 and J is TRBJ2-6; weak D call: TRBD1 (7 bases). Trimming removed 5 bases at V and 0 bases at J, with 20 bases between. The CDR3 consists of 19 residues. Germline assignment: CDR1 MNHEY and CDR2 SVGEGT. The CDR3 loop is CASSAESYRGGSGANVLTF. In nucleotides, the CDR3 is TGTGCCAGCAGTGCCGAGAGTTACAGGGGAGGCTCTGGGGCCAACGTCCTGACTTTC.

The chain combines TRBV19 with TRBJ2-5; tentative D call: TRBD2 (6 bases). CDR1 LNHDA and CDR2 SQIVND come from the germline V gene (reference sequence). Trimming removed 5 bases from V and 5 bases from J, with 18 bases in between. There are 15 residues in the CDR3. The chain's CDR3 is CASSPTGVTLETQYF. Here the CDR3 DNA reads TGTGCCAGTAGTCCGACGGGGGTAACGTTGGAGACCCAGTACTTC.

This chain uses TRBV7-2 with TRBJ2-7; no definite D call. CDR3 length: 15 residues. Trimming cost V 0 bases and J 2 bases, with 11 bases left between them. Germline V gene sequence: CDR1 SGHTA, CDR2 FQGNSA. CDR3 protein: CASSLAVGSTYEQYF. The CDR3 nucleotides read TGTGCCAGCAGCTTAGCAGTTGGTTCTACCTACGAGCAGTACTTC.

CDR3 in DNA: TGTGCCAGCAGTTACTCGGAGACTAGCTCCTACAATGAGCAGTTCTTC. It specifies CASSYSETSSYNEQFF. V usage is TRBV6-5 and J usage is TRBJ2-1; possible D gene TRBD2, 6 bases. Per germline, CDR1 MNHEY and CDR2 SVGAGI. Trimming cost V 0 bases and J 0 bases, with 9 bases left between them. The CDR3 has 16 residues.

CDR3 nucleotide sequence: TGTGCCAGCAGCCCCCCCACCTACGAGCAGTACTTC. It encodes CASSPPTYEQYF. The chain has TRBV7-8 and TRBJ2-7; no definite D call. This CDR3 contains 12 residues. Germline V lookup: CDR1 SGHVS, CDR2 FQNEAQ. V was cut by 5 bases and J by 2 bases, with 7 bases left in between. Full variable domain (rest looked up from reference TRBV7-8 and TRBJ2-7): GAGVSQSPRYKVAKRGQDVALRCDPISGHVSLFWYQQALGQGPEFLTYFQNEAQLDKSGLPSDRFFAERPEGSVSTLKIQRTQQEDSAVYLCASSPPTYEQYFGPGTRLTVT.

CDR3 residues: CASSKGQRNEKLFF. The CDR3 coding sequence is TGTGCCAGCAGCAAGGGACAGCGAAATGAAAAACTGTTTTTT. This rearrangement joins TRBV11-2 to TRBJ1-4, with TRBD1 matching over 7 bases. CDR3 length equals 14 residues. Germline CDR1 is SGHAT and CDR2 is FQNNGV. The junction had 5 bases not matched to a gene; V was cut back by 5 bases and J by 5 bases.

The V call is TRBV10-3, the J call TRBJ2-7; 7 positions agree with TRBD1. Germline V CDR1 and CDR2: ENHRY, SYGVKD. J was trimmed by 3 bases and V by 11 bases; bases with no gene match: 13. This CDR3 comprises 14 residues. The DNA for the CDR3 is TGTGCCCCCCTCGCCCGGGACAGCAACTACGAGCAGTACTTC. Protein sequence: CAPLARDSNYEQYF.

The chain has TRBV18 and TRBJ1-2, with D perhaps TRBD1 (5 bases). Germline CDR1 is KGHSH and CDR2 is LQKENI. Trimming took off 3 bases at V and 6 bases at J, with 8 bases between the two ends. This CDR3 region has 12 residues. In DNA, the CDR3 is TGTGCCAGCTCACCCAGGGCGGATGGCTACACCTTC. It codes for CASSPRADGYTF.

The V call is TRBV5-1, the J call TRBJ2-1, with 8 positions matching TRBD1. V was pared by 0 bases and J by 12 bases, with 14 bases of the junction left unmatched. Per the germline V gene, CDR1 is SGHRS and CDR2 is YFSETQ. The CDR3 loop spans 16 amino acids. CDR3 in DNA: TGCGCCAGCAGCTTGGAAGACACTCTAAGACAGGGGCGGCAGTTCTTC. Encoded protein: CASSLEDTLRQGRQFF.

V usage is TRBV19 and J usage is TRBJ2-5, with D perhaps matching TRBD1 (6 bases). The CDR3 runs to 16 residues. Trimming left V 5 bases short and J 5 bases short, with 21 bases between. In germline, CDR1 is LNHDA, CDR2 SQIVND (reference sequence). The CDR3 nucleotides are TGTGCCAGTAGTCCCCCAGGGGCCCCCATGTGGGAGACCCAGTACTTC. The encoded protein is CASSPPGAPMWETQYF. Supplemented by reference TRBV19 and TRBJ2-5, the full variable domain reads DGGITQSPKYLFRKEGQNVTLSCEQNLNHDAMYWYRQDPGQGLRLIYYSQIVNDFQKGDIAEGYSVSREKKESFPLTVTSAQKNPTAFYLCASSPPGAPMWETQYFGPGTRLLVL.

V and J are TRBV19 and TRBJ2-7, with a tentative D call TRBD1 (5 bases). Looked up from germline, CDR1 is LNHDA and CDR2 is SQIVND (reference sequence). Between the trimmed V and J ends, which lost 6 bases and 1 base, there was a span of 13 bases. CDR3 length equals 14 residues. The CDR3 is CASSAGQVSYEQYF. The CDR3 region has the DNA TGTGCCAGTAGCGCCGGACAAGTATCCTACGAGCAGTACTTC.

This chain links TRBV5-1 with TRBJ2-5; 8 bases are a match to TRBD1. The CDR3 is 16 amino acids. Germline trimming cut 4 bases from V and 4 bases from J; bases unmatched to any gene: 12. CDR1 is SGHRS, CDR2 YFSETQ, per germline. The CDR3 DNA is TGCGCCAGCAGCATGACCCCCCAGGGGGCAGGAGAGACCCAGTACTTC. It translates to CASSMTPQGAGETQYF.